A selection of T cell receptor beta chains follows, all from one sample in a study of blood T cell repertoires in COVID-19. Using immunoSEQ multiplex PCR, the repertoire was profiled, and TCRdb retains in-frame clones only, with some absent. This table has about 66,000 clones, about 88% appearing once. Material: peripheral blood. The receptor source for this set is a man between 65 and 79 years old with acute or convalescent COVID-19. Both conserved end residues are part of each CDR3. A D gene is named only where the DNA matches it firmly. Not every row has a clone size; where given, it reads once, few, many or a size class.

j_call: TRBJ2-3
v_call: TRBV5-6
clone_size: NA
d_call: TRBD2
cdr3_aa: CASSLLRGKADTQYF
cdr3_nt: TGTGCCAGCAGCTTGCTGCGGGGGAAGGCAGATACGCAGTATTTT

j_call: TRBJ2-1
v_call: TRBV3-1/TRBV3-2
clone_size: NA
d_call: NA
cdr3_aa: CASSRGWMGASEQFF
cdr3_nt: TGTGCCAGCAGCCGAGGTTGGATGGGGGCTAGTGAGCAGTTCTTC

j_call: TRBJ2-6
v_call: TRBV5-1
clone_size: NA
d_call: NA
cdr3_aa: CASRSLSGANVLTF
cdr3_nt: TGCGCCAGCCGCTCCCTCTCTGGGGCCAACGTCCTGACTTTC

j_call: TRBJ2-5
v_call: TRBV6-1
clone_size: NA
d_call: TRBD2
cdr3_aa: CASSGLAGDTLGVLETQYF
cdr3_nt: TGTGCCAGCAGTGGACTAGCGGGGGACACCTTGGGGGTCTTGGAGACCCAGTACTTC

j_call: TRBJ2-3
v_call: TRBV4-2
clone_size: NA
d_call: TRBD1
cdr3_aa: CASSPTGESTDTQYF
cdr3_nt: TGTGCCAGCAGCCCCACAGGGGAAAGCACAGATACGCAGTATTTT

j_call: TRBJ2-5
v_call: TRBV9
clone_size: NA
d_call: TRBD1
cdr3_aa: CASSVGQGASQQETQYF
cdr3_nt: TGTGCCAGCAGCGTAGGACAGGGGGCCAGTCAGCAAGAGACCCAGTACTTC

j_call: TRBJ1-1
v_call: TRBV19
clone_size: NA
d_call: NA
cdr3_aa: CASKYRDLDTEAFF
cdr3_nt: TGTGCCAGTAAATACAGGGACCTGGACACTGAAGCTTTCTTT

j_call: TRBJ2-5
v_call: TRBV11-2
clone_size: NA
d_call: TRBD2
cdr3_aa: CASSSLTSGGAQYF
cdr3_nt: TGTGCCAGCAGCTCCTTGACTAGCGGGGGGGCCCAGTACTTC

j_call: TRBJ1-2
v_call: TRBV5-6
clone_size: NA
d_call: NA
cdr3_aa: CASSPPGLYGYTF
cdr3_nt: TGTGCCAGCAGCCCCCCCGGTCTCTATGGCTACACCTTC

j_call: TRBJ1-1
v_call: TRBV6-5
clone_size: NA
d_call: NA
cdr3_aa: CASSLGRGDTEAFF
cdr3_nt: TGTGCCAGCAGCCTCGGCCGGGGGGACACTGAAGCTTTCTTT

j_call: TRBJ1-1
v_call: TRBV7-9
clone_size: NA
d_call: TRBD1
cdr3_aa: CASSADRGGFGWEAFF
cdr3_nt: TGTGCCAGCAGCGCCGACAGGGGAGGCTTTGGGTGGGAAGCTTTCTTT

j_call: TRBJ1-1
v_call: TRBV7-2
clone_size: NA
d_call: NA
cdr3_aa: CASSLGDLNTEAFF
cdr3_nt: TGTGCCAGCAGCTTAGGGGACTTGAACACTGAAGCTTTCTTT

j_call: TRBJ2-3
v_call: TRBV6-2/TRBV6-3
clone_size: few
d_call: TRBD2
cdr3_aa: CASSYQPSSGNRIGTQYF
cdr3_nt: TGTGCCAGCAGTTACCAGCCGAGCAGCGGGAACCGGATTGGGACGCAGTATTTT

j_call: TRBJ2-1
v_call: TRBV4-3
clone_size: NA
d_call: NA
cdr3_aa: CASSPYLTGVNEQFF
cdr3_nt: TGCGCCAGCAGCCCCTACCTGACAGGTGTCAATGAGCAGTTCTTC

j_call: TRBJ1-2
v_call: TRBV7-9
clone_size: NA
d_call: TRBD1
cdr3_aa: CASRQLARTPGQGRGGYTF
cdr3_nt: TGTGCCAGCAGACAGCTCGCGAGAACGCCGGGACAGGGCAGAGGTGGCTACACCTTC

j_call: TRBJ2-7
v_call: TRBV4-2
clone_size: NA
d_call: TRBD2
cdr3_aa: CASSSTGGSYEQYF
cdr3_nt: TGTGCCAGCAGCTCCACGGGGGGCTCCTACGAGCAGTACTTC

j_call: TRBJ2-3
v_call: TRBV19
clone_size: NA
d_call: NA
cdr3_aa: CASSTLASDTQYF
cdr3_nt: TGTGCCAGTAGTACCCTAGCTTCGGATACGCAGTATTTT

j_call: TRBJ2-6
v_call: TRBV6-2/TRBV6-3
clone_size: NA
d_call: TRBD1
cdr3_aa: CASSPGGTGANVLTF
cdr3_nt: TGTGCCAGCAGTCCAGGGGGTACTGGGGCCAACGTCCTGACTTTC

j_call: TRBJ2-5
v_call: TRBV27
clone_size: NA
d_call: TRBD1
cdr3_aa: CASSSRGRETQYF
cdr3_nt: TGTGCCAGCAGTTCCAGGGGGCGAGAGACCCAGTACTTC

j_call: TRBJ1-1
v_call: TRBV18
clone_size: once
d_call: TRBD1
cdr3_aa: CASSQIHGRGRENTEAFF
cdr3_nt: TGTGCCAGCTCTCAAATACACGGCAGGGGGCGTGAGAACACTGAAGCTTTCTTT

j_call: TRBJ1-1
v_call: TRBV12-5
clone_size: NA
d_call: TRBD1
cdr3_aa: CASGLEGQVAEAFF
cdr3_nt: TGTGCTAGTGGTTTGGAGGGACAGGTGGCTGAAGCTTTCTTT

j_call: TRBJ1-3
v_call: TRBV6-6
clone_size: NA
d_call: NA
cdr3_aa: CASTSGGNTIYF
cdr3_nt: TGTGCCAGCACCTCGGGGGGAAACACCATATATTTT

j_call: TRBJ1-6
v_call: TRBV7-2
clone_size: NA
d_call: TRBD1
cdr3_aa: CASAVSFEWDRNNSPLHF
cdr3_nt: TGTGCCAGCGCCGTATCTTTTGAGTGGGACAGAAATAATTCACCCCTCCACTTT

j_call: TRBJ2-5
v_call: TRBV11-2
clone_size: NA
d_call: NA
cdr3_aa: CASRSRDSLGTQYF
cdr3_nt: TGTGCCAGCAGATCCCGGGACTCCCTAGGGACCCAGTACTTC

j_call: TRBJ1-6
v_call: TRBV11-2
clone_size: few
d_call: NA
cdr3_aa: CASSLVPGEGSPLHF
cdr3_nt: TGTGCCAGCAGCTTAGTCCCTGGGGAGGGTTCACCCCTCCACTTT

j_call: TRBJ2-5
v_call: TRBV6-5
clone_size: NA
d_call: NA
cdr3_aa: CASREPIQTQYF
cdr3_nt: TGTGCCAGCAGGGAGCCAATCCAGACCCAGTACTTC

j_call: TRBJ1-5
v_call: TRBV28
clone_size: NA
d_call: NA
cdr3_aa: CASSEEDSRTLKTNQPQHF
cdr3_nt: TGTGCCAGCAGCGAAGAGGACAGCCGAACCTTAAAGACCAATCAGCCCCAGCATTTT

j_call: TRBJ2-7
v_call: TRBV4-2
clone_size: few
d_call: NA
cdr3_aa: CASSQGSSFYEQYF
cdr3_nt: TGTGCCAGCAGCCAAGGGTCCAGTTTCTACGAGCAGTACTTC

j_call: TRBJ2-5
v_call: TRBV12-5
clone_size: once
d_call: TRBD2
cdr3_aa: CASGLGLAGVSGETQYF
cdr3_nt: TGTGCTAGTGGTCTTGGACTAGCGGGGGTCTCGGGGGAGACCCAGTACTTC

j_call: TRBJ1-5
v_call: TRBV4-2
clone_size: NA
d_call: NA
cdr3_aa: CASSQEYSNQPQHF
cdr3_nt: TGTGCCAGCAGCCAAGAGTATAGCAATCAGCCCCAGCATTTT

j_call: TRBJ2-7
v_call: TRBV5-1
clone_size: NA
d_call: TRBD1
cdr3_aa: CASSVAGTGSEQYF
cdr3_nt: TGCGCCAGCAGCGTCGCCGGGACAGGGTCCGAGCAGTACTTC

j_call: TRBJ2-3
v_call: TRBV5-4
clone_size: NA
d_call: NA
cdr3_aa: CASSLAPSTTDTQYF
cdr3_nt: TGTGCCAGCAGCTTGGCCCCCTCTACCACAGATACGCAGTATTTT

j_call: TRBJ1-3
v_call: TRBV3-1/TRBV3-2
clone_size: NA
d_call: TRBD1
cdr3_aa: CASSFGTGQGNTIYF
cdr3_nt: TGTGCCAGCAGCTTCGGCACGGGACAGGGAAACACCATATATTTT

j_call: TRBJ2-3
v_call: TRBV2
clone_size: NA
d_call: TRBD1
cdr3_aa: CASSLGDRPTDTQYF
cdr3_nt: TGTGCCAGCAGTCTAGGGGACAGGCCCACAGATACGCAGTATTTT

j_call: TRBJ1-1
v_call: TRBV30
clone_size: NA
d_call: NA
cdr3_aa: CAWSPEGAEAFF
cdr3_nt: TGTGCCTGGAGTCCAGAGGGGGCTGAAGCTTTCTTT

j_call: TRBJ2-7
v_call: TRBV5-4
clone_size: NA
d_call: TRBD1
cdr3_aa: CASSLGGQGASYEQYF
cdr3_nt: TGTGCCAGCAGCTTGGGTGGACAGGGGGCCTCCTACGAGCAGTACTTC

j_call: TRBJ1-5
v_call: TRBV19
clone_size: once
d_call: TRBD1
cdr3_aa: CASSNKPGQANQPQHF
cdr3_nt: TGTGCCAGTAGTAATAAACCGGGACAGGCCAATCAGCCCCAGCATTTT

j_call: TRBJ1-2
v_call: TRBV9
clone_size: NA
d_call: NA
cdr3_aa: CASSVTGGKGYTF
cdr3_nt: TGTGCCAGCAGCGTAACTGGGGGCAAGGGCTACACCTTC

j_call: TRBJ1-2
v_call: TRBV7-2
clone_size: NA
d_call: NA
cdr3_aa: CASSLTDNYGYTF
cdr3_nt: TGTGCCAGCAGCCTAACAGATAACTATGGCTACACCTTC

j_call: TRBJ1-1
v_call: TRBV6-5
clone_size: NA
d_call: NA
cdr3_aa: CASSYGVGAVETEAFF
cdr3_nt: TGTGCCAGCAGTTACGGGGTGGGGGCCGTTGAGACTGAAGCTTTCTTT

j_call: TRBJ2-3
v_call: TRBV7-2
clone_size: NA
d_call: TRBD2
cdr3_aa: CASSSRAGVADTQYF
cdr3_nt: TGTGCCAGCAGCTCCAGGGCGGGGGTAGCAGATACGCAGTATTTT

j_call: TRBJ2-3
v_call: TRBV11-2
clone_size: NA
d_call: TRBD2
cdr3_aa: CASSPDGRGRTITDTQYF
cdr3_nt: TGTGCCAGCAGCCCCGACGGGCGGGGGAGAACGATCACAGATACGCAGTATTTT

j_call: TRBJ1-2
v_call: TRBV6-5
clone_size: NA
d_call: NA
cdr3_aa: CASRRDTSNYGYTF
cdr3_nt: TGTGCCAGCAGGAGAGACACTTCTAACTATGGCTACACCTTC

j_call: TRBJ2-3
v_call: TRBV4-1
clone_size: few
d_call: NA
cdr3_aa: CASSLGLGSQGDTQYF
cdr3_nt: TGCGCCAGCAGCCTTGGACTGGGTTCCCAAGGAGATACGCAGTATTTT

j_call: TRBJ1-2
v_call: TRBV9
clone_size: NA
d_call: TRBD1
cdr3_aa: CASARAGGNYGYTF
cdr3_nt: TGTGCCAGCGCTAGGGCAGGGGGGAACTATGGCTACACCTTC

j_call: TRBJ1-2
v_call: TRBV5-4
clone_size: NA
d_call: TRBD1
cdr3_aa: CASSSVGTGAGYTF
cdr3_nt: TGTGCCAGCAGCTCAGTTGGGACAGGGGCTGGCTACACCTTC

j_call: TRBJ2-4
v_call: TRBV6-5
clone_size: NA
d_call: TRBD1
cdr3_aa: CASFDRGPGNIQYF
cdr3_nt: TGTGCCAGTTTCGACAGGGGGCCGGGAAACATTCAGTACTTC

j_call: TRBJ2-5
v_call: TRBV9
clone_size: NA
d_call: NA
cdr3_aa: CASSPHSSAETQYF
cdr3_nt: TGTGCCAGCAGCCCCCATTCTAGCGCCGAGACCCAGTACTTC

j_call: TRBJ2-7
v_call: TRBV11-1
clone_size: NA
d_call: TRBD2
cdr3_aa: CASSLAGGQYEQYF
cdr3_nt: TGTGCCAGCAGCCTAGCGGGGGGGCAGTACGAGCAGTACTTC

j_call: TRBJ1-4
v_call: TRBV7-2
clone_size: NA
d_call: NA
cdr3_aa: CASSPRLTPEEKLFF
cdr3_nt: TGTGCCAGCAGCCCACGGCTGACTCCTGAGGAAAAACTGTTTTTT

j_call: TRBJ1-2
v_call: TRBV20-1
clone_size: NA
d_call: NA
cdr3_aa: CSASSTGFSYGYTF
cdr3_nt: TGCAGTGCTAGTTCCACAGGGTTTTCCTATGGCTACACCTTC

j_call: TRBJ2-7
v_call: TRBV3-1/TRBV3-2
clone_size: once
d_call: TRBD2
cdr3_aa: CASSVAGGFYEQYF
cdr3_nt: TGTGCCAGCAGCGTAGCGGGGGGATTCTACGAGCAGTACTTC

j_call: TRBJ1-3
v_call: TRBV11-2
clone_size: few
d_call: NA
cdr3_aa: CASSPRFSVTSGNTIYF
cdr3_nt: TGTGCCAGCAGCCCCCGTTTTTCGGTAACCTCTGGAAACACCATATATTTT

j_call: TRBJ2-7
v_call: TRBV18
clone_size: few
d_call: NA
cdr3_aa: CASSLIAQQGYEQYF
cdr3_nt: TGTGCCAGCTCACTGATCGCCCAACAGGGCTACGAGCAGTACTTC

j_call: TRBJ1-5
v_call: TRBV6-5
clone_size: NA
d_call: NA
cdr3_aa: CASSYAQYSNQPQHF
cdr3_nt: TGTGCCAGCAGTTACGCTCAGTATAGCAATCAGCCCCAGCATTTT

j_call: TRBJ1-3
v_call: TRBV28
clone_size: NA
d_call: NA
cdr3_aa: CASRPIPSSGGNTIYF
cdr3_nt: TGTGCCAGCAGACCGATTCCATCGAGCGGAGGGAACACCATATATTTT

j_call: TRBJ1-1
v_call: TRBV10-3
clone_size: NA
d_call: TRBD1
cdr3_aa: CAISGGQGKGLDTEAFF
cdr3_nt: TGTGCCATCAGTGGGGGACAGGGCAAGGGTCTGGACACTGAAGCTTTCTTT

j_call: TRBJ2-1
v_call: TRBV5-6
clone_size: NA
d_call: TRBD1
cdr3_aa: CASSLGQGAWHEQFF
cdr3_nt: TGTGCCAGCAGCTTGGGACAGGGGGCTTGGCATGAGCAGTTCTTC

j_call: TRBJ1-6
v_call: TRBV2
clone_size: NA
d_call: NA
cdr3_aa: CASSAHGDNSPLHF
cdr3_nt: TGTGCCAGCAGCGCTCACGGGGATAATTCACCCCTCCACTTT